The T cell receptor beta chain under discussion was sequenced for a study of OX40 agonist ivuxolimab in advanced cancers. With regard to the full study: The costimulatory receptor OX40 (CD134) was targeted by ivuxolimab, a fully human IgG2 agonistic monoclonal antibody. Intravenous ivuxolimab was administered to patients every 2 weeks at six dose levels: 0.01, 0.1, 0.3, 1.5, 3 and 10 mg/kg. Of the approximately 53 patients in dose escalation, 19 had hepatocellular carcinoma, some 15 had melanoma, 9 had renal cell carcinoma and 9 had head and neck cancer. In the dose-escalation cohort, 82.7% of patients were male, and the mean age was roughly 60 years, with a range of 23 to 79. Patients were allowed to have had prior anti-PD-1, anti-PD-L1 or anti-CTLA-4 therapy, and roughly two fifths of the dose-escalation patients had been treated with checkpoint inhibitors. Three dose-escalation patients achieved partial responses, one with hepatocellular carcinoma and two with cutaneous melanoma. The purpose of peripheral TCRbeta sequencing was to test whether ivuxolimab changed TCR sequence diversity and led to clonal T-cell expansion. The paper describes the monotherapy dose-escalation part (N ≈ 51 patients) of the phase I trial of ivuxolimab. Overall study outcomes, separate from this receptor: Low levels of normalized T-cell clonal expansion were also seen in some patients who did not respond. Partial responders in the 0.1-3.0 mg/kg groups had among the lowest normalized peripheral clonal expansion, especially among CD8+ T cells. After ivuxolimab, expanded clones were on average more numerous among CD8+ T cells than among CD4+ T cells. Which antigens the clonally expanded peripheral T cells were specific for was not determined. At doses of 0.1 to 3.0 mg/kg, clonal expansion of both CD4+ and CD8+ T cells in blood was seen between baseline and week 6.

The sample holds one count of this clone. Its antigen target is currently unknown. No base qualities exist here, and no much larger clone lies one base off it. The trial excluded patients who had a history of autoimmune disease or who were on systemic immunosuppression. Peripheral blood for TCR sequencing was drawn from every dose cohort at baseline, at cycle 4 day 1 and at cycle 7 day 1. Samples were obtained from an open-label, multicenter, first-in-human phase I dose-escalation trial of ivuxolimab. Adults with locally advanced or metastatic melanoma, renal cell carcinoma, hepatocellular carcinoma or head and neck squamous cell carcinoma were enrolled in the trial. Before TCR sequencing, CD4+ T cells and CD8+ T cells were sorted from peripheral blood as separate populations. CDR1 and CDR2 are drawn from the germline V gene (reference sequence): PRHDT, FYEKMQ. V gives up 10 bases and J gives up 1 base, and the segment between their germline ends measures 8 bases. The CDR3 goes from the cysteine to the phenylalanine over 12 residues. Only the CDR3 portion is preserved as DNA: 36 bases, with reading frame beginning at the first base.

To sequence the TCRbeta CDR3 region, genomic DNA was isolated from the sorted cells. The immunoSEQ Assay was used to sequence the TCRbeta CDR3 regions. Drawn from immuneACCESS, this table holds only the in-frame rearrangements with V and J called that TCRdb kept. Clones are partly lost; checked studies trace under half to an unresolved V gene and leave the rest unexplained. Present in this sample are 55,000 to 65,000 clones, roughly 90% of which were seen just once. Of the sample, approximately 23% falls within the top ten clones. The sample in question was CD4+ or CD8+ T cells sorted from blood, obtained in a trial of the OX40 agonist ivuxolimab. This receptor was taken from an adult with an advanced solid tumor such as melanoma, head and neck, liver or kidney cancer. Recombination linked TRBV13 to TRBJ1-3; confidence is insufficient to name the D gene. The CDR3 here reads CATGYSGNTIYF. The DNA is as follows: TGTGCCACCGGCTATTCTGGAAACACCATATATTTT.